The present T cell receptor beta chain was sequenced within a study of CD8+ T cells in alopecia areata. Study as a whole: Oral tofacitinib, 5 to 10 mg twice daily, was given in an open-label trial. Findings and caveats of the study: Sequencing of scalp samples also captures resident alphabeta T cells of normal skin.

This clone was observed a handful of times. Its matching antigen is unknown. The study team obtained lesional scalp punch biopsies and peripheral blood from alopecia areata patients. Sorting of PBMCs yielded the CD4+ and CD8+ T cells. This CDR3 contains 14 residues. V trimming: 3 bases; J trimming: 2 bases; junction bases outside the gene matches: 3. The germline V gene encodes CDR1 SGHTA and CDR2 FQGNSA. Extraction and reverse transcription of RNA yielded cDNA as the sequencing template. Using immunoSEQ multiplex PCR, the repertoire was profiled, and TCRdb retains in-frame clones only, with some absent. The sample has tens of thousands of clones, roughly 57% seen once.

The sequencing here drew on CD8+ T cells sorted from blood, taken at week 0. The chain combines TRBV7-2 with TRBJ1-2; 7 nucleotides match TRBD1. The clonotype was recovered from a human donor with alopecia areata. The CDR3 spells CASSFFRGNYGYTF. CDR3 coding DNA: TGTGCCAGCAGCTTCTTCAGGGGGAACTATGGCTACACCTTC.